The clone carrying this TCR beta chain was recorded at least ten times. Participants' own reports of clinical history determined their cohort assignment. What the recovered Cohort 3 donors had was two negative PCRs, clearance, or symptom resolution. This entry is derived from a study of blood T cell repertoires in COVID-19. The overall study: The analysed material was cDNA or gDNA that came from T cells, B-cell-depleted T cells, or PBMCs.

Repertoires were generated with immunoSEQ multiplex PCR, while TCRdb's copy carries only in-frame clones and drops some. This repertoire shows roughly 150,000 clones, roughly 78% found once; its top ten account for approximately 6%. CDR1 SGHRS and CDR2 YFSETQ come from the germline V gene. There are 14 residues in the CDR3. Deletions cut 0 bases from V and 1 base from J, with 7 bases between. This chain uses TRBV5-1 with TRBJ1-1; perhaps TRBD1 as D (6 bases). The sequence derives from a woman in her forties or fifties who had recovered from COVID-19. The sequenced sample was PBMCs or T cells enriched from blood (not recorded which). CDR3: CASSLDRANTEAFF. Written as DNA, the CDR3 is TGCGCCAGCAGCTTGGACAGGGCGAACACTGAAGCTTTCTTT.